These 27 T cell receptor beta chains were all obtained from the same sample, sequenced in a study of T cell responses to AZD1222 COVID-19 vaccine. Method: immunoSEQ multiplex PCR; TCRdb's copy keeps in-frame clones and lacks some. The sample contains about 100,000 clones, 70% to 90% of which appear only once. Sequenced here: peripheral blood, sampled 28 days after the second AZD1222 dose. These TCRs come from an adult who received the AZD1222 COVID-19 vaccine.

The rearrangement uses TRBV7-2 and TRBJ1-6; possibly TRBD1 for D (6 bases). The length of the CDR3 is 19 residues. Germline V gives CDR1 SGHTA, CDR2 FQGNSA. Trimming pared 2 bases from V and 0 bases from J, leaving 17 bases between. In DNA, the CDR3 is TGTGCCAGCAGCTTAATAGCCAGGGGTATGAGCTCCTATAATTCACCCCTCCACTTT. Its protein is CASSLIARGMSSYNSPLHF.

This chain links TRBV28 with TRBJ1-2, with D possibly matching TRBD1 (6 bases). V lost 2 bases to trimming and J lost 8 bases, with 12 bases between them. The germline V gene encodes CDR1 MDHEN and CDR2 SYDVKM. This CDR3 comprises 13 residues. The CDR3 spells CASSLLNREGYTF. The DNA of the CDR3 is TGTGCCAGCAGTTTACTAAACAGGGAAGGCTACACCTTC.

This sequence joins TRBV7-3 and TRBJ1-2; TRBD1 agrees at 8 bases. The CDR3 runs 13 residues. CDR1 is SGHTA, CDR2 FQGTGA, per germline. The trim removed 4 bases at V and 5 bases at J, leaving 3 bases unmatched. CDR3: CASSSGGGYGYTF. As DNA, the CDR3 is TGTGCCAGCAGCTCAGGGGGCGGGTATGGCTACACCTTC.

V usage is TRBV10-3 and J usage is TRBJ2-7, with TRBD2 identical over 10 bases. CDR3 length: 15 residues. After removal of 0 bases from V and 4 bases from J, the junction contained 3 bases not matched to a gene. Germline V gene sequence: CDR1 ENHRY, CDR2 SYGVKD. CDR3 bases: TGTGCCATCAGTGAGTCAAGCGGGAGGGTGTACGAGCAGTACTTC. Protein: CAISESSGRVYEQYF.

The CDR3 protein is CASSRPGQSETQYF. For the CDR3, the DNA is TGTGCCAGCAGCCGACCGGGACAGTCGGAGACCCAGTACTTC. The chain carries TRBV3-1 (or the pseudogene TRBV3-2) and TRBJ2-5, with 7 bases that match TRBD1. Germline loops: CDR1 LGHDT, CDR2 YNNKEL (reference sequence). CDR3 length: 14 residues. Germline trimming cut 4 bases from V and 5 bases from J; bases unmatched to any gene: 7.

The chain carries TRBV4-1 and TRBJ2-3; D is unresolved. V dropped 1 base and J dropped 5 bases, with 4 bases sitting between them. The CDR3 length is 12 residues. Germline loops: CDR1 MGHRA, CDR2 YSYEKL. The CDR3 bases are TGCGCCAGCAGCCAAGCCCAAGATACGCAGTATTTT. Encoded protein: CASSQAQDTQYF.

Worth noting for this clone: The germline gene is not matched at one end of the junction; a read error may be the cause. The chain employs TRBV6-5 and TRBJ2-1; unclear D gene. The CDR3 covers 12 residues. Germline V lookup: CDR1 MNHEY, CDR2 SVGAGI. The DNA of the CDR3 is TGTGCCAGCAGTTACTCCCACAATGAGCAGTTCTTC. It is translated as CASSYSHNEQFF.

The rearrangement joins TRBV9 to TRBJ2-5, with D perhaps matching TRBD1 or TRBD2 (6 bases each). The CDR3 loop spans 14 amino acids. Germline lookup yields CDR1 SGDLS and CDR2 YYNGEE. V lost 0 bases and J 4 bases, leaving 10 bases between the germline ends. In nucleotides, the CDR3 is TGTGCCAGCAGCGTAGGACGGGGGCGAGAGACCCAGTACTTC. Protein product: CASSVGRGRETQYF.

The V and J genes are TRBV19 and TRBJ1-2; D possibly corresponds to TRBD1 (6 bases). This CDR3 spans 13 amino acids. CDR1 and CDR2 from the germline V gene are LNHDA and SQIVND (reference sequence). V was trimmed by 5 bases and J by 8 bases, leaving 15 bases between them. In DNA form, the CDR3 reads TGTGCCAGTAGTCTTGACAGGTTGAAGGGCTACACCTTC. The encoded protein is CASSLDRLKGYTF.

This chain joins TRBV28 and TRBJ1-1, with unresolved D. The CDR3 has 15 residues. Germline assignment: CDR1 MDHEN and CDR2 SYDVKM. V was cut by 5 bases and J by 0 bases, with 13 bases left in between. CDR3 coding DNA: TGTGCCAGCAGTACTCCGACTGGAATGAACACTGAAGCTTTCTTT. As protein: CASSTPTGMNTEAFF.

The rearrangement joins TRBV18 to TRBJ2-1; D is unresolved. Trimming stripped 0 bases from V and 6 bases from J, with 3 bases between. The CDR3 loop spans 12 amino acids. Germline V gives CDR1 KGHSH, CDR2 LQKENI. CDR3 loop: CASSPPRNEQFF. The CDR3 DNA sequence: TGTGCCAGCTCACCACCCCGCAATGAGCAGTTCTTC.

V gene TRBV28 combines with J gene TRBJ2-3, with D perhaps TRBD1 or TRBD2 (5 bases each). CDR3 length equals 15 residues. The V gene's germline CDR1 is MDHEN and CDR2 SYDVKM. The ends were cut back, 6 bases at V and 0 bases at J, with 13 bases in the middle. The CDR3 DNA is TGTGCCAGCAGCTCGATGGGGGACAGCACAGATACGCAGTATTTT. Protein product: CASSSMGDSTDTQYF.

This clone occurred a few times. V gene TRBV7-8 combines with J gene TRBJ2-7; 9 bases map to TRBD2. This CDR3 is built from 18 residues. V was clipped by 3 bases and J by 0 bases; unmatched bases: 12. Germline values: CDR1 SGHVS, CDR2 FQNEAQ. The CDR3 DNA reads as TGTGCCAGCAGCTTCCGGACGGGGCAGACTAGCGGCTCCTACGAGCAGTACTTC. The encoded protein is CASSFRTGQTSGSYEQYF.

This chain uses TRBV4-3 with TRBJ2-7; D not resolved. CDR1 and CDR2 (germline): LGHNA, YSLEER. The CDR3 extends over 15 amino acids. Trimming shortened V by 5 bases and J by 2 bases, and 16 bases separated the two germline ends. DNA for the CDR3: TGCGCCAGCAGCGTAAGGATCGGAACTACCTACGAGCAGTACTTC. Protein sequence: CASSVRIGTTYEQYF.

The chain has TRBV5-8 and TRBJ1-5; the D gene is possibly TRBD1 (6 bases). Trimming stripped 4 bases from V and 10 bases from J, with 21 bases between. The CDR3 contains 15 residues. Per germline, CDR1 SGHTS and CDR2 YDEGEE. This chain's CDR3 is CASSESAWTDRPQHF. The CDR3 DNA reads TGTGCCAGCAGCGAATCCGCTTGGACAGATCGTCCCCAGCATTTT.

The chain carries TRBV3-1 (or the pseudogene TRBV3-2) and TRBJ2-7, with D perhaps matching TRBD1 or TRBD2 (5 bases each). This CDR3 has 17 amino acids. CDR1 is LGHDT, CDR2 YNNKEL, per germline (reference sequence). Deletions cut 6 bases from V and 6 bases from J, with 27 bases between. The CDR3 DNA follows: TGTGCCAGCAGTCTTGCCGGGGCCAGGCCGTTTTCAGGCGAGCAGTACTTC. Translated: CASSLAGARPFSGEQYF.

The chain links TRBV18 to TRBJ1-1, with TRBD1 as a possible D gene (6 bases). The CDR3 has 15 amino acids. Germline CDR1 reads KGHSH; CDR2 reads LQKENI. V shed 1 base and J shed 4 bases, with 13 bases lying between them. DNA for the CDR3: TGTGCCAGCTCACCACTCGGGGGGGCTGGCACTGAAGCTTTCTTT. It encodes CASSPLGGAGTEAFF.

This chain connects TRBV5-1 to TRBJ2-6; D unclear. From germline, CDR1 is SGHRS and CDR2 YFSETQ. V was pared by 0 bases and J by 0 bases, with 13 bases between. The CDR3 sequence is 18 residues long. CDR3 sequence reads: CASSLAESRSSGANVLTF. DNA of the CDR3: TGCGCCAGCAGCTTGGCCGAGTCCCGGAGCTCTGGGGCCAACGTCCTGACTTTC.

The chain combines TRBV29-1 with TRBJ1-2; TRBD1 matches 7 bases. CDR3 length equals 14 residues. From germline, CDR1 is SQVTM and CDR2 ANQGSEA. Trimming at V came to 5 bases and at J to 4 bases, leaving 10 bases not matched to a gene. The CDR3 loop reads CSVFDRERGYGYTF. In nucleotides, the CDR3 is TGCAGCGTTTTCGACAGGGAGCGAGGCTATGGCTACACCTTC.

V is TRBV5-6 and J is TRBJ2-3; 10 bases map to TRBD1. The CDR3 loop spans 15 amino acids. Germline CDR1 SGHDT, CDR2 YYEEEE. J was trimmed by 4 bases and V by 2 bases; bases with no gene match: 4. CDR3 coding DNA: TGTGCCAGCAGCTTAGGGACAGGGGTCCCAGATACGCAGTATTTT. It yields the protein CASSLGTGVPDTQYF.

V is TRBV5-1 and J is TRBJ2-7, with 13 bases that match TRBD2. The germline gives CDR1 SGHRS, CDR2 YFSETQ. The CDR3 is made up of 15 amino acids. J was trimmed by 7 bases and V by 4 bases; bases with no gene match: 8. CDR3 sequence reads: CASSPGLAGAQEQYF. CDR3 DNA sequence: TGCGCCAGCAGCCCTGGACTAGCGGGAGCACAAGAGCAGTACTTC. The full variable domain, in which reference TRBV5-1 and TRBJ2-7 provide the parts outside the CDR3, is KAGVTQTPRYLIKTRGQQVTLSCSPISGHRSVSWYQQTPGQGLQFLFEYFSETQRNKGNFPGRFSGRQFSNSRSEMNVSTLELGDSALYLCASSPGLAGAQEQYFGPGTRLTVT.

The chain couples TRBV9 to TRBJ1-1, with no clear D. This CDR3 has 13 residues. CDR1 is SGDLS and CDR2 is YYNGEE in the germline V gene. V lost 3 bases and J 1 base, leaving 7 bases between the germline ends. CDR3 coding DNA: TGTGCCAGCAGCGAGGGAGGGAACACTGAAGCTTTCTTT. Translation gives CASSEGGNTEAFF. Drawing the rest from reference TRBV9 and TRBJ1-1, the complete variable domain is DSGVTQTPKHLITATGQRVTLRCSPRSGDLSVYWYQQSLDQGLQFLIQYYNGEERAKGNILERFSAQQFPDLHSELNLSSLELGDSALYFCASSEGGNTEAFFGQGTRLTVV.

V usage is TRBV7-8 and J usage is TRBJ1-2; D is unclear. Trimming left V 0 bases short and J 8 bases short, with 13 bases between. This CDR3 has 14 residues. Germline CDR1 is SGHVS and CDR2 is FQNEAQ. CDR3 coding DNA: TGTGCCAGCAGCTTAGCGCGGATCTCGGGAGGCTACACCTTC. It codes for CASSLARISGGYTF.

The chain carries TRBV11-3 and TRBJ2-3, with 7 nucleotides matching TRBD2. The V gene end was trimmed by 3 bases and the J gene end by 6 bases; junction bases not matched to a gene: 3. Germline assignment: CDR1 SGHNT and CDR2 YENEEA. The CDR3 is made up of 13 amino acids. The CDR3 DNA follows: TGTGCCAGCAGCTTGAGCGGGGAGGATACGCAGTATTTT. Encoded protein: CASSLSGEDTQYF.

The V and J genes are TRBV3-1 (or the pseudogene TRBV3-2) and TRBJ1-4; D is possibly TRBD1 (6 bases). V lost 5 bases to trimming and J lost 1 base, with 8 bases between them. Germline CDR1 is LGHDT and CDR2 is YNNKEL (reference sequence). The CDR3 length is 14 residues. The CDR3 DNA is TGTGCCAGCAGCGCACAGGGAACTAATGAAAAACTGTTTTTT. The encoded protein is CASSAQGTNEKLFF.

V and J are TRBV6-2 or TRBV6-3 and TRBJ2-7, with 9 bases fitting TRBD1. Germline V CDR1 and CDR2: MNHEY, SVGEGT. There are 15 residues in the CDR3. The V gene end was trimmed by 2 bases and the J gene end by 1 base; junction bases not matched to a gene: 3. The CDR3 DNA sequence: TGTGCCAGCAGTTACGGGACAGGGTCTTCCTACGAGCAGTACTTC. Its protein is CASSYGTGSSYEQYF.

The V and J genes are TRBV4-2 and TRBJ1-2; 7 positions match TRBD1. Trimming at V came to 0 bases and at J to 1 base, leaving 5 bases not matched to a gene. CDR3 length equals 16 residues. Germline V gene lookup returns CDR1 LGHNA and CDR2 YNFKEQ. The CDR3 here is CASSQDGQGDNYGYTF. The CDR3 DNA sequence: TGTGCCAGCAGCCAAGATGGGCAGGGGGATAACTATGGCTACACCTTC.